This entry concerns a single T cell receptor beta chain. The entry originates in a study of control samples from healthy donors and cancer patients. Clones were read by immunoSEQ multiplex PCR, and TCRdb kept only the in-frame ones, dropping some. The sample gives tens of thousands of clones, 75% to 85% of which show up once; approximately 5% is in the top ten. The V end was cut by 1 base, the J end by 4 bases, with 13 bases between. Germline assignment: CDR1 MNHEY and CDR2 SVGAGI. CDR3 length equals 15 residues. This TCR was recovered from a man aged 35 to 55 in good health. Sequencing was done on a sample of blood. V usage is TRBV6-5 and J usage is TRBJ1-1, with D possibly being TRBD1 (5 bases). The DNA for the CDR3 is TGTGCCAGCAGTTACTACCCAACTGGGGGCACTGAAGCTTTCTTT. Its translation is CASSYYPTGGTEAFF.